The text below deals with one T cell receptor beta chain. Its target is unknown. The protocol was immunoSEQ multiplex PCR, while the TCRdb copy is restricted to in-frame clones and leaves out a portion. Altogether over 85,000 clones are present, around 80% being singletons, with the ten largest covering 1% to 1.3%. Blood was sampled at baseline, cycle 4 day 1, and cycle 7 day 1. This entry is derived from a study of OX40 agonist ivuxolimab in advanced cancers. Study as a whole: Patients undergoing dose escalation presented with hepatocellular carcinoma, melanoma, renal cell or head and neck cancer. Partial responses occurred in three patients (one hepatocellular carcinoma, two cutaneous melanoma). The study, taken as a whole, reports: Partly responding patients at 0.1-3.0 mg/kg showed some of the smallest clonal expansion.

The source was CD4+ or CD8+ T cells sorted from blood, collected in a trial of the OX40 agonist ivuxolimab. This TCR derives from an adult with an advanced solid tumor such as melanoma, head and neck, liver or kidney cancer.

The CDR3 here is CASSLRGGFNEQYF. CDR3 coding DNA: TGTGCCAGCAGCTTGCGGGGGGGCTTCAACGAGCAGTACTTC. This chain connects TRBV5-4 to TRBJ2-7; 8 bases line up with TRBD2. V lost 1 base and J lost 5; bases outside the gene matches: 5. Germline CDR1 is SGHNT and CDR2 is YYREEE (reference sequence). The CDR3 contains 14 residues.